This paragraph reports one T cell receptor beta chain. This record belongs to a study of CD8+ T cells in alopecia areata. V lost 3 bases, J lost 7 bases, and 7 bases lay in between. Germline CDR1 reads SEHNR; CDR2 reads FQNEAQ (reference sequence). The CDR3 contains 12 residues. RNA was isolated and reverse transcribed to cDNA, the sequencing template. The repertoire was sequenced with immunoSEQ multiplex PCR; TCRdb's copy has only in-frame clones and lacks some. The profile covers about 150,000 clones, with around 87% appearing a single time and over 13% taken by the ten largest. The source is a human donor with alopecia areata. The sequenced sample was CD8+ T cells sorted from blood, obtained at week 0. The V gene is TRBV7-9, the J gene TRBJ2-1; D gene ambiguous. The CDR3 DNA sequence: TGTGCCAGCAGCTTCTCTTTGAATGAGCAGTTCTTC. It encodes CASSFSLNEQFF.